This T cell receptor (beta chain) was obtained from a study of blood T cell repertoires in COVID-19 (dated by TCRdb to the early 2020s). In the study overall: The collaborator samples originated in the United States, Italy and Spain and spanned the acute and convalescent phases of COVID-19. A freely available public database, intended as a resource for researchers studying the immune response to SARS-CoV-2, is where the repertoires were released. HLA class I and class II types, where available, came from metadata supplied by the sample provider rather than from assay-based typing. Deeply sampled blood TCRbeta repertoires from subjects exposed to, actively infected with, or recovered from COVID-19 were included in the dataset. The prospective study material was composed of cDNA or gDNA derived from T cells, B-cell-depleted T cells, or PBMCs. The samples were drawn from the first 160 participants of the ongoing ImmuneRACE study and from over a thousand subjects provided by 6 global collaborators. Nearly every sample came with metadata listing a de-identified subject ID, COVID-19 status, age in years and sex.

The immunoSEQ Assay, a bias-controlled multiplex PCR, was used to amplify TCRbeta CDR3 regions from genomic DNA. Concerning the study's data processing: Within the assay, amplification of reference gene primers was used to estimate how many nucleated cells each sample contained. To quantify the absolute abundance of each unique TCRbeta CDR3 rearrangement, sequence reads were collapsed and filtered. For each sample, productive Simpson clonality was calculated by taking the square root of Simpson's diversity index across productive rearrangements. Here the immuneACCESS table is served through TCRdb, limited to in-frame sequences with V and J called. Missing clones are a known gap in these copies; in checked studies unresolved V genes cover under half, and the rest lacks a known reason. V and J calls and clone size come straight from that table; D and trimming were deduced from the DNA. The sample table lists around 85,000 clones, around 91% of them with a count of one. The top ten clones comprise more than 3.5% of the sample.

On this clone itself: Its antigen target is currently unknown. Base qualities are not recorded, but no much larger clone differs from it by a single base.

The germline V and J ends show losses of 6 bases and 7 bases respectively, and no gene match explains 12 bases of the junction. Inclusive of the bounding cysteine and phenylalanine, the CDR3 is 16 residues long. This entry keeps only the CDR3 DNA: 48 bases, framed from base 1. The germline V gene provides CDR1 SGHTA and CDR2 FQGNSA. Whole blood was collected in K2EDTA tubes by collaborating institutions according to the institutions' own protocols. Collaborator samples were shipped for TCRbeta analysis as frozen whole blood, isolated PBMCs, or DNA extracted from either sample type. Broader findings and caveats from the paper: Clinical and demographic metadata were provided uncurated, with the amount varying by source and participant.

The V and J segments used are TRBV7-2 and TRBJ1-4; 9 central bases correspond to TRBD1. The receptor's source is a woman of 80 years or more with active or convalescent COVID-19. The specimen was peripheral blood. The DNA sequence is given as TGTGCCAGCAGTCGTGTGGGGGGGACAGGGTTTGAAAAACTGTTTTTT. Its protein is CASSRVGGTGFEKLFF.